The 25 T cell receptor beta chains below were found in one sample sequenced in a study of blood T cell repertoires in COVID-19 (dated by TCRdb to the early 2020s). Libraries were prepared through the immunoSEQ multiplex PCR assay. Drawn from immuneACCESS, this table holds only the in-frame rearrangements with V and J called that TCRdb kept. Clones are partly lost; checked studies trace under half to an unresolved V gene and leave the rest unexplained. The sample table holds 250,000 to 300,000 clones, of which around nine tenths were seen once. The leading ten clones occupy around 11% of the sample. Sequenced sample: peripheral blood. The receptors originated from a woman aged 25 to 45 with COVID-19, enrolled during active disease.

The J gene is TRBJ2-3, the V gene TRBV27, with a weak D call TRBD2 (5 bases). V was clipped by 5 bases and J by 9 bases, with 15 bases between them. The length of the CDR3 is 13 residues. Germline V CDR1 and CDR2: MNHEY, SMNVEV (reference sequence). The CDR3 DNA reads as TGTGCCAGCAGTGTGACTCAAACGGGGACGCAGTATTTT. Its protein is CASSVTQTGTQYF.

This chain uses TRBV27 with TRBJ1-6; TRBD1 matches 8 bases. CDR1 is MNHEY, CDR2 SMNVEV, per germline (reference sequence). The V gene end was trimmed by 3 bases and the J gene end by 5 bases; junction bases not matched to a gene: 3. The CDR3 loop spans 15 amino acids. For the CDR3, the DNA is TGTGCCAGCAGTTTCGGACAGGGCAATAATTCACCCCTCCACTTT. It translates to CASSFGQGNNSPLHF.

A single count supports this clone. The chain joins TRBV5-4 to TRBJ1-4, with 9 nucleotides matching TRBD1. CDR3 length: 16 amino acids. V lost 4 bases to trimming and J lost 2 bases; unmatched junction nucleotides: 6. Germline V gene sequence: CDR1 SGHNT, CDR2 YYREEE (reference sequence). The CDR3: CASSTLGTGTNEKLFF. Here the CDR3 DNA reads TGTGCCAGCAGCACCCTAGGGACAGGGACTAATGAAAAACTGTTTTTT.

The CDR3 loop reads CASSYTSGRANNEQFF. The DNA of the CDR3 is TGTGCCAGCAGCTATACTAGCGGGAGGGCAAACAATGAGCAGTTCTTC. The rearrangement uses TRBV7-3 and TRBJ2-1; 13 bases align to TRBD2. The length of the CDR3 is 16 residues. The J segment lost 5 bases and the V segment lost 4 bases, leaving 5 bases of the junction unmatched. CDR1 and CDR2 from the germline V gene are SGHTA and FQGTGA. The variable domain in full, completed from reference TRBV7-3 and TRBJ2-1, reads GAGVSQTPSNKVTEKGKYVELRCDPISGHTALYWYRQSLGQGPEFLIYFQGTGAADDSGLPNDRFFAVRPEGSVSTLKIQRTERGDSAVYLCASSYTSGRANNEQFFGPGTRLTVL.

The V call is TRBV5-6, the J call TRBJ2-5; no definite D call. The CDR3 loop spans 14 amino acids. Germline CDR1 reads SGHDT; CDR2 reads YYEEEE. Trimming removed 0 bases from V and 2 bases from J, with 8 bases in between. The CDR3 sequence is CASSLGRKQETQYF. Here the CDR3 DNA reads TGTGCCAGCAGCTTGGGCAGGAAACAAGAGACCCAGTACTTC.

This clone occurred once. The chain uses TRBV11-2 and TRBJ2-5, with unresolved D. The CDR3 length is 14 residues. V gave up 1 base and J gave up 5 bases, with 11 bases separating them. CDR1 is SGHAT, CDR2 FQNNGV, per germline. CDR3 DNA sequence: TGTGCCAGCAGCTTAGTAATCTCCAGGGAGACCCAGTACTTC. This sequence encodes CASSLVISRETQYF. Looking up the rest from reference TRBV11-2 and TRBJ2-5 gives the full variable domain: EAGVAQSPRYKIIEKRQSVAFWCNPISGHATLYWYQQILGQGPKLLIQFQNNGVVDDSQLPKDRFSAERLKGVDSTLKIQPAKLEDSAVYLCASSLVISRETQYFGPGTRLLVL.

Worth noting for this clone: Other DNA variants within this sample encode the same CDR3. The rearrangement links TRBV11-2 to TRBJ2-6; D is ambiguous. The CDR3 loop spans 14 amino acids. V shed 3 bases and J shed 0 bases, with 3 bases lying between them. Germline values: CDR1 SGHAT, CDR2 FQNNGV. CDR3 amino acids: CASSFNSGANVLTF. The CDR3 DNA sequence: TGTGCCAGCAGCTTTAACTCTGGGGCCAACGTCCTGACTTTC. The full variable domain, with the rest looked up from reference TRBV11-2 and TRBJ2-6, is EAGVAQSPRYKIIEKRQSVAFWCNPISGHATLYWYQQILGQGPKLLIQFQNNGVVDDSQLPKDRFSAERLKGVDSTLKIQPAKLEDSAVYLCASSFNSGANVLTFGAGSRLTVL.

V and J are TRBV12-3 or TRBV12-4 and TRBJ2-7, with 7 bases fitting TRBD2. CDR3 length: 12 amino acids. The J segment lost 2 bases and the V segment lost 6 bases, leaving 1 base of the junction unmatched. As DNA, the CDR3 is TGTGCCAGCAGACGGGGGGCCTACGAGCAGTACTTC. Its translation is CASRRGAYEQYF.

V gene TRBV28 combines with J gene TRBJ1-3; 7 bases fit TRBD1. With V trimmed by 5 bases and J by 2 bases, 6 bases remained unmatched. The CDR3 is made up of 15 amino acids. Germline V gene data show CDR1 as MDHEN and CDR2 as SYDVKM. CDR3 bases: TGTGCCAGCAGTACAGGGGACGTTCCTGGAAACACCATATATTTT. Protein: CASSTGDVPGNTIYF.

This rearrangement joins TRBV5-1 to TRBJ1-1; 10 positions agree with TRBD1. CDR1 is SGHRS and CDR2 is YFSETQ in the germline V gene. Unmatched junction bases numbered 4, after V lost 1 base and J lost 1 base. The CDR3 covers 16 residues. CDR3 in DNA: TGCGCCAGCAGCTTGAGGACAGGGGGATCGAACACTGAAGCTTTCTTT. It is translated as CASSLRTGGSNTEAFF.

V gene TRBV29-1 combines with J gene TRBJ2-7; the D is unclear. Trimming pared 4 bases from V and 2 bases from J, leaving 9 bases between. Germline V gives CDR1 SQVTM, CDR2 ANQGSEA. The CDR3 extends over 12 amino acids. The DNA of the CDR3 is TGCAGCGTTGTTGAGGTCACCTACGAGCAGTACTTC. Translation gives CSVVEVTYEQYF.

The chain recombines TRBV30 with TRBJ1-2, with TRBD1 matching 11 bases. After removal of 7 bases from V and 7 bases from J, the junction contained 5 bases not matched to a gene. This CDR3 has 12 amino acids. Germline CDR1 reads GTSNPN; CDR2 reads SVGIG (reference sequence). The CDR3 DNA is TGTGCCTCCAGGACAGGGGGCGGTGGCTACACCTTC. Its protein product is CASRTGGGGYTF.

A note on this clone: The sample contains more than one DNA sequence encoding this CDR3. This chain joins TRBV6-5 and TRBJ1-5; TRBD1 is a possible D gene (6 bases). Germline V gene sequence: CDR1 MNHEY, CDR2 SVGAGI. Trimming took 6 bases from V and 7 from J, leaving 13 bases between them. The CDR3 extends over 13 amino acids. The CDR3 DNA reads TGTGCCAGCAGCCCACAGGGCGGACAGCCCCAGCATTTT. It yields the protein CASSPQGGQPQHF.

This clone has more than one count but fewer than ten. The chain links TRBV27 to TRBJ2-1; possible D gene TRBD2, 5 bases. The CDR3 extends over 15 amino acids. Germline V gives CDR1 MNHEY, CDR2 SMNVEV (reference sequence). The V end lost 2 bases, the J end lost 2 bases, and 10 bases lay between the germline ends. CDR3 region: CASSLTLATYNEQFF. In DNA, the CDR3 is TGTGCCAGCAGTTTAACCCTAGCAACCTACAATGAGCAGTTCTTC.

This clone was seen a few times. The chain carries TRBV3-1 (or the pseudogene TRBV3-2) and TRBJ2-2, with 10 bases fitting TRBD2. V shed 2 bases, J shed 6 bases, and the junction held 6 bases outside the gene matches. CDR3 length: 16 residues. The V gene's germline CDR1 is LGHDT and CDR2 YNNKEL (reference sequence). CDR3 loop: CASSQLSGTSAGELFF. The CDR3 DNA follows: TGTGCCAGCAGCCAACTCTCCGGGACTAGCGCCGGGGAGCTGTTTTTT.

CDR3 sequence: CASSPVGREQYF. CDR3 nucleotide sequence: TGTGCCAGTAGCCCCGTTGGGAGGGAGCAGTACTTC. The genes are TRBV19 and TRBJ2-7; the D gene is possibly TRBD2 (6 bases). Germline CDR1 reads LNHDA; CDR2 reads SQIVND (reference sequence). This CDR3 region has 12 residues. Trimming cost V 6 bases and J 7 bases, with 13 bases left between them.

This CDR3 reads CASSLTGSNSPLHF. DNA of the CDR3: TGTGCCAGCAGCTTAACAGGGTCGAATTCACCCCTCCACTTT. The chain has TRBV7-9 and TRBJ1-6; D may be TRBD1 (6 bases). The V gene lost 2 bases and the J gene lost 7 bases, with 9 bases spanning the gap. The germline CDR1 and CDR2 sequences are SEHNR and FQNEAQ (reference sequence). The CDR3 runs 14 residues.

V is TRBV7-8 and J is TRBJ2-7; possibly TRBD1 for D (5 bases). The V end lost 1 base, the J end lost 3 bases, and 16 bases lay between the germline ends. The CDR3 consists of 16 residues. Germline values: CDR1 SGHVS, CDR2 FQNEAQ. CDR3 protein: CASSLGRAVLNYEQYF. The CDR3 DNA reads as TGTGCCAGCAGCTTAGGCAGGGCTGTCCTCAACTACGAGCAGTACTTC.

The chain's CDR3 is CASGLGQGARNEQFF. The DNA for the CDR3 is TGTGCTAGTGGTTTGGGGCAGGGGGCGAGGAATGAGCAGTTCTTC. The chain is built from TRBV12-5 and TRBJ2-1, with TRBD1 matching 8 bases. The CDR3 is 15 residues long. Germline loops: CDR1 LGHNT, CDR2 FRNRAP. Trimming took 1 base from V and 7 from J; bases not matched to a gene: 6.

The gene calls are TRBV28 and TRBJ1-4; D unclear. The V end lost 4 bases, the J end lost 8 bases, and 17 bases lay between the germline ends. The CDR3 is made up of 15 amino acids. Germline CDR1 reads MDHEN; CDR2 reads SYDVKM. CDR3 DNA: TGTGCCAGCAGTTCCCTCGACGTGTTGGAGGAAAAACTGTTTTTT. It encodes CASSSLDVLEEKLFF. Full variable domain (outside the CDR3, taken from reference TRBV28 and TRBJ1-4): DVKVTQSSRYLVKRTGEKVFLECVQDMDHENMFWYRQDPGLGLRLIYFSYDVKMKEKGDIPEGYSVSREKKERFSLILESASTNQTSMYLCASSSLDVLEEKLFFGSGTQLSVL.

Only one count was recorded for this clone. This chain links TRBV6-6 with TRBJ1-5; TRBD1 matches 9 bases. Germline CDR1 reads MNHNY; CDR2 reads SVGAGI (reference sequence). Unmatched junction bases numbered 12, after V lost 5 bases and J lost 4 bases. The CDR3 extends over 17 amino acids. For the CDR3, the DNA is TGTGCCAGCAGTCCCCCTCGACAGGGGGGAAGGAATCAGCCCCAGCATTTT. It translates to CASSPPRQGGRNQPQHF.

The V and J genes are TRBV6-6 and TRBJ1-2; perhaps TRBD1 as D (6 bases). The V gene's germline CDR1 is MNHNY and CDR2 SVGAGI (reference sequence). V was clipped by 7 bases and J by 5 bases, with 14 bases between them. The CDR3 has 13 residues. The CDR3 nucleotides are TGTGCCAGCACTCTGGACAGTAATTATGGCTACACCTTC. Translating gives CASTLDSNYGYTF.

The rearrangement joins TRBV2 to TRBJ2-1; D is perhaps TRBD2 (6 bases). The CDR3 has 14 residues. Trimming took 7 bases from V and 2 from J, leaving 12 bases between them. Germline V CDR1 and CDR2: SNHLY, FYNNEI. CDR3: CASKEGWAYNEQFF. The CDR3 DNA reads TGTGCCAGCAAGGAGGGGTGGGCCTACAATGAGCAGTTCTTC.

Only one count was recorded for this clone. The chain links TRBV7-6 to TRBJ1-6; TRBD1 matches at 8 bases. Per the germline V gene, CDR1 is SGHVS and CDR2 is FNYEAQ. The CDR3 length is 18 residues. V dropped 2 bases and J dropped 0; count of bases not matched to a gene: 6. CDR3 residues: CASSLQGAQSSYNSPLHF. The CDR3, as DNA: TGTGCCAGCAGCTTACAGGGGGCGCAAAGCTCCTATAATTCACCCCTCCACTTT.

J is TRBJ1-2 and V is TRBV30; 9 nucleotides agree with TRBD1. CDR1 and CDR2 from the germline V gene are GTSNPN and SVGIG (reference sequence). V shed 2 bases, J shed 3 bases, and the junction held 4 bases outside the gene matches. CDR3 length: 14 amino acids. CDR3 amino acids: CAWSTTGGYYGYTF. For the CDR3, the DNA is TGTGCCTGGAGTACTACAGGGGGCTACTATGGCTACACCTTC.